Listed below are T cell receptor beta chains from one sample, sequenced in a study of T cell responses to AZD1222 COVID-19 vaccine. Profiling relied on immunoSEQ multiplex PCR, and the TCRdb table lists in-frame clones only, not all of them. The data show approximately 120,000 clones, about 92% seen once. The sample consisted of peripheral blood, taken on day 0 of MenACWY control vaccination. These receptors all come from an adult in good health. The conserved cysteine and the conserved F or W are not part of the CDR3 here. The order of the fields is CDR3 protein, V gene, D gene. The D gene is left open where the match is weak.

CDR3aa: ASSPSYVSGSSYNEQF
v_gene: TRBV18
d_gene: NA

CDR3aa: ASSFRQANEKLF
v_gene: TRBV13
d_gene: NA

CDR3aa: ASKAGPISGNTIY
v_gene: TRBV28
d_gene: NA

CDR3aa: ATSRPYIHEQY
v_gene: TRBV15
d_gene: NA

CDR3aa: ATGRLGQGTTEQY
v_gene: TRBV10-3
d_gene: TRBD1

CDR3aa: ASRTDRGTYNEQF
v_gene: TRBV28
d_gene: TRBD1

CDR3aa: ASSTTGRPSSYNSPLH
v_gene: TRBV21-1
d_gene: NA

CDR3aa: ASSNSGANVLT
v_gene: TRBV21-1
d_gene: NA

CDR3aa: ASSDAGHNSNQPQH
v_gene: TRBV28
d_gene: NA

CDR3aa: ASSFGTGSSYEQY
v_gene: TRBV7-6
d_gene: TRBD1

CDR3aa: ASSPNRGGQF
v_gene: TRBV7-8
d_gene: TRBD1

CDR3aa: ASSPRTETYEQY
v_gene: TRBV7-9
d_gene: NA

CDR3aa: ASSLSGRYEQY
v_gene: TRBV27
d_gene: NA

CDR3aa: ASSLSGLAEKYQETQY
v_gene: TRBV11-2
d_gene: TRBD2

CDR3aa: ASSAGLSLIDTQY
v_gene: TRBV5-6
d_gene: NA

CDR3aa: ASSELIGDQPQH
v_gene: TRBV25-1
d_gene: NA

CDR3aa: ASSSTVLSGYT
v_gene: TRBV5-1
d_gene: NA

CDR3aa: ASSLEGHTQY
v_gene: TRBV7-6
d_gene: NA

CDR3aa: ASSPLPTGGDQPQH
v_gene: TRBV18
d_gene: TRBD1

CDR3aa: ASSPTRGGAVQETQY
v_gene: TRBV6-6
d_gene: TRBD2

CDR3aa: ASSARTSAEQY
v_gene: TRBV7-2
d_gene: TRBD2

CDR3aa: ASRLTSGRYNEQF
v_gene: TRBV6-5
d_gene: TRBD2

CDR3aa: ATLQGAGNTIY
v_gene: TRBV10-3
d_gene: NA

CDR3aa: ATSRDLGLEKLF
v_gene: TRBV15
d_gene: NA

CDR3aa: ASSPDRSNSPLH
v_gene: TRBV28
d_gene: NA

CDR3aa: ASSLGGDRFNEQF
v_gene: TRBV28
d_gene: TRBD2

CDR3aa: ASSPLQGWKQPQH
v_gene: TRBV6-5
d_gene: NA

CDR3aa: ASSYKAGATGELF
v_gene: TRBV6-7
d_gene: NA